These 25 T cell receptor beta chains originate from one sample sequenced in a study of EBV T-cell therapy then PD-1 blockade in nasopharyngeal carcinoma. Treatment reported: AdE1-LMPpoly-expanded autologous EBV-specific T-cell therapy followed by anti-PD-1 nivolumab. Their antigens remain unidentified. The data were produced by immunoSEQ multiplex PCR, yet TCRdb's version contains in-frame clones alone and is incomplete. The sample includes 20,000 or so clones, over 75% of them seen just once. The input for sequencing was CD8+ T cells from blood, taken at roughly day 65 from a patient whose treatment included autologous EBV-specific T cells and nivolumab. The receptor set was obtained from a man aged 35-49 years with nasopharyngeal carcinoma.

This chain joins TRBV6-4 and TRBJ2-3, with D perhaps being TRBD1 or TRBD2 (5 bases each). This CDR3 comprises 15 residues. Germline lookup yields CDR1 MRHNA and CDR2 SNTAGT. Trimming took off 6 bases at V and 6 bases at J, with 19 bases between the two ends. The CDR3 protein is CASSKGQGEGDTQYF. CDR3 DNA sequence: TGTGCCAGCAGCAAAGGGCAGGGCGAGGGGGATACGCAGTATTTT.

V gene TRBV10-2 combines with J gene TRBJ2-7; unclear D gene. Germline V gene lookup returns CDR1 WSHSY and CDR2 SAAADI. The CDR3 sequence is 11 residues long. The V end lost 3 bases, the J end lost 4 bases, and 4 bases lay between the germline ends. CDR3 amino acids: CASSDGYEQYF. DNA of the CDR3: TGCGCCAGCAGTGATGGGTACGAGCAGTACTTC.

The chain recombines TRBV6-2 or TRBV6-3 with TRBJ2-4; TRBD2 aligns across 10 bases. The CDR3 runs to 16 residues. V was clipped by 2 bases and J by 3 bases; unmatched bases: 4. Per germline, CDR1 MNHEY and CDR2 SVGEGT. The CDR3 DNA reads TGTGCCAGCAGTTACGTAGCGGGGGGAGGCAAAAACATTCAGTACTTC. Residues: CASSYVAGGGKNIQYF.

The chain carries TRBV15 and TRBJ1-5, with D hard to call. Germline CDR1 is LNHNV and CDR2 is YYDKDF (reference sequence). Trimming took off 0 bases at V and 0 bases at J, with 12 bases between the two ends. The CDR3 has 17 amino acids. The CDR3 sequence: CATSRDFRTFSNQPQHF. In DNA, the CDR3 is TGTGCCACCAGCAGAGATTTTAGGACCTTTAGCAATCAGCCCCAGCATTTT.

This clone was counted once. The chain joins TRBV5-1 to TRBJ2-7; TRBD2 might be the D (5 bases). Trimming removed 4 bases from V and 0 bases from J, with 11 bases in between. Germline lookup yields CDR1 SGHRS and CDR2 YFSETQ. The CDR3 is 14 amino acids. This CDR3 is CASSEALDSYEQYF. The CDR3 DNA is TGCGCCAGCAGCGAGGCACTAGACTCCTACGAGCAGTACTTC.

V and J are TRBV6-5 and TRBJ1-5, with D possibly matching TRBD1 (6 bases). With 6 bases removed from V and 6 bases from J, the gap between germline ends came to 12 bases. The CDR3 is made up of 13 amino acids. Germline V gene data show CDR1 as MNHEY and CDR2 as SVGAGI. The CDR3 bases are TGTGCCAGCAGCAAGAACAGGGTTCAGCCCCAGCATTTT. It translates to CASSKNRVQPQHF.

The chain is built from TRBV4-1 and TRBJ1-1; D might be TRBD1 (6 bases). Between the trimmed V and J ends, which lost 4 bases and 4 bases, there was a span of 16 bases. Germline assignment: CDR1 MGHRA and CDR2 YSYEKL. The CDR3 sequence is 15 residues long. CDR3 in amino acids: CASSPRTGRSTEAFF. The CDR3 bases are TGCGCCAGCAGCCCGAGAACAGGGCGGAGCACTGAAGCTTTCTTT.

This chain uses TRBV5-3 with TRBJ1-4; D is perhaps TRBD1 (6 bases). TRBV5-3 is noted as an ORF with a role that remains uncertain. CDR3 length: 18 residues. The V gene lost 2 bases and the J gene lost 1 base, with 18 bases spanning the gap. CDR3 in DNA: TGTGCCAGAAGCTTACCGGGACACCAACCCAAAACTAATGAAAAACTGTTTTTT. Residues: CARSLPGHQPKTNEKLFF.

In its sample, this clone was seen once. The chain's CDR3 is CASSYSAENTEAFF. In DNA, the CDR3 is TGTGCCAGCAGTTACTCGGCAGAGAACACTGAAGCTTTCTTT. This chain connects TRBV6-6 to TRBJ1-1; D is unclear. Germline CDR1 and CDR2: MNHNY and SVGAGI (reference sequence). With 0 bases removed from V and 1 base from J, the gap between germline ends came to 6 bases. The CDR3 totals 14 residues.

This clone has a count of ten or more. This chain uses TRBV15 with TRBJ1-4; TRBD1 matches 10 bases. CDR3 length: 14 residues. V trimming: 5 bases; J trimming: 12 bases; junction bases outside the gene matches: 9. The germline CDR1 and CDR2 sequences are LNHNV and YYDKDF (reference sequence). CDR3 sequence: CATSGGTGALELFF. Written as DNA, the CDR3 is TGTGCCACCAGCGGCGGGACAGGGGCTCTAGAACTGTTTTTT. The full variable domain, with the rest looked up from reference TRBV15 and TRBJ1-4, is DAMVIQNPRYQVTQFGKPVTLSCSQTLNHNVMYWYQQKSSQAPKLLFHYYDKDFNNEADTPDNFQSRRPNTSFCFLDIRSPGLGDTAMYLCATSGGTGALELFFGSGTQLSVL.

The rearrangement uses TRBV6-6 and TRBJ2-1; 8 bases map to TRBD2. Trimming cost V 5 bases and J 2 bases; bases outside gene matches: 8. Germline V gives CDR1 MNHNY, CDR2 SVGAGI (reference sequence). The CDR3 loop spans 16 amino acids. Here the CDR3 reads CASSVRAGGPYNEQFF. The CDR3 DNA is TGTGCCAGCAGTGTACGCGCGGGGGGCCCCTACAATGAGCAGTTCTTC.

The CDR3 spells CASSAQGNTEAFF. The CDR3 coding sequence is TGTGCCAGCAGTGCGCAGGGGAACACTGAAGCTTTCTTT. This chain links TRBV2 with TRBJ1-1; D may be TRBD1 (5 bases). Germline V CDR1 and CDR2: SNHLY, FYNNEI. The CDR3 covers 13 residues. V dropped 4 bases and J dropped 1 base, with 7 bases sitting between them.

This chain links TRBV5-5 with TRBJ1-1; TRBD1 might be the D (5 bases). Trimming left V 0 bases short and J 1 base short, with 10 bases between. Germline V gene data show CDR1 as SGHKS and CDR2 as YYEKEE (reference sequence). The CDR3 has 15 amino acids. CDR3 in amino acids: CASSLAAGQNTEAFF. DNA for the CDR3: TGTGCCAGCAGCTTGGCCGCAGGGCAGAACACTGAAGCTTTCTTT.

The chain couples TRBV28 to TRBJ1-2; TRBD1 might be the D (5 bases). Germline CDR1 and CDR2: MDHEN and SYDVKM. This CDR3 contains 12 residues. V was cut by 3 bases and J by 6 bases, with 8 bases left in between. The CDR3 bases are TGTGCCAGCAGTTTGGGACGGGATGGCTACACCTTC. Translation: CASSLGRDGYTF.

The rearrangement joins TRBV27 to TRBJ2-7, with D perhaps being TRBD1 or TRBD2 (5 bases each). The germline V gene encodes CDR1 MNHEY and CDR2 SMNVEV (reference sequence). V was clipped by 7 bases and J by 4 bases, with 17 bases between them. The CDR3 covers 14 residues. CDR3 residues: CASTRAGRGYEQYF. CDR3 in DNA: TGTGCCAGCACCCGGGCGGGTAGGGGATACGAGCAGTACTTC.

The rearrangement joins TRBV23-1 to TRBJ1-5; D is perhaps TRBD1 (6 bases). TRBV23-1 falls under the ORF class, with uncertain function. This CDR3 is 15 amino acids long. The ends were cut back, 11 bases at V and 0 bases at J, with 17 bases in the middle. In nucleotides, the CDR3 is TGCGCCGGACAGACAGACGTTTATAGCAATCAGCCCCAGCATTTT. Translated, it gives CAGQTDVYSNQPQHF.

The DNA of the CDR3 is TGTGCCAGCAGTCTCCTGGGACAGGGGAGCTATGGCTACACCTTC. Translating it yields CASSLLGQGSYGYTF. This chain joins TRBV6-6 and TRBJ1-2; 10 nucleotides align to TRBD1. The CDR3 has 15 amino acids. V dropped 5 bases and J dropped 4; count of bases not matched to a gene: 7. CDR1 MNHNY and CDR2 SVGAGI come from the germline V gene (reference sequence).

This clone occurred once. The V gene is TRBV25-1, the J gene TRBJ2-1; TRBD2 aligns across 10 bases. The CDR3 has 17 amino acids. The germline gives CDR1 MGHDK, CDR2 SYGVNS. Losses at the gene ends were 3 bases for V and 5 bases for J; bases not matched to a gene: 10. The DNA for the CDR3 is TGTGCCAGCAGTGACCTTTCCTTAGCGGGGGGACACAATGAGCAGTTCTTC. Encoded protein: CASSDLSLAGGHNEQFF. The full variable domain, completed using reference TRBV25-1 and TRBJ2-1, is EADIYQTPRYLVIGTGKKITLECSQTMGHDKMYWYQQDPGMELHLIHYSYGVNSTEKGDLSSESTVSRIRTEHFPLTLESARPSHTSQYLCASSDLSLAGGHNEQFFGPGTRLTVL.

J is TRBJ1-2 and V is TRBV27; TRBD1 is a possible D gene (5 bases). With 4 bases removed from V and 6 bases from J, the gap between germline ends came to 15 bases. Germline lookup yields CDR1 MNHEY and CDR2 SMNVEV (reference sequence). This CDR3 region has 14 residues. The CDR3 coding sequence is TGTGCCAGCAGTTCGATTCCGGGACCCCATGGCTACACCTTC. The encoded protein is CASSSIPGPHGYTF.

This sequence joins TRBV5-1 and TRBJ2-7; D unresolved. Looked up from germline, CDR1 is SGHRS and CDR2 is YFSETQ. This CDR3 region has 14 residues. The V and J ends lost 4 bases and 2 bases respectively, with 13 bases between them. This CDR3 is CASSPPSSAYEQYF. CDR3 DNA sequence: TGCGCCAGCAGCCCCCCAAGCAGCGCCTACGAGCAGTACTTC.

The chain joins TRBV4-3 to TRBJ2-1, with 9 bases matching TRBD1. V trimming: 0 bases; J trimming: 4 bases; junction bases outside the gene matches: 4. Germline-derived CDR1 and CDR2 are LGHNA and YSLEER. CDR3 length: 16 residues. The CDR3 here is CASSQEGQGSYNEQFF. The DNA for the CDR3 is TGCGCCAGCAGCCAAGAGGGACAGGGCTCTTACAATGAGCAGTTCTTC.

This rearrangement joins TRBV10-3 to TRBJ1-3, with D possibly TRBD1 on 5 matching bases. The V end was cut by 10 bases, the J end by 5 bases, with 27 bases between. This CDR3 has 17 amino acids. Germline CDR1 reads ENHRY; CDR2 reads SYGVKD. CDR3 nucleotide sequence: TGTGCCACGTTCCTACCAGCGGTGATGGGGGGGAGAAACACCATATATTTT. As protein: CATFLPAVMGGRNTIYF.

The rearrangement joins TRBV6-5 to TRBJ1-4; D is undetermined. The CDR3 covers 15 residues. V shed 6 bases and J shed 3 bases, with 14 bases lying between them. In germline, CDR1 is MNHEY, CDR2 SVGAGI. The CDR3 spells CASRRHLTANEKLFF. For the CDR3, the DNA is TGTGCCAGCAGACGACACCTAACGGCTAATGAAAAACTGTTTTTT.

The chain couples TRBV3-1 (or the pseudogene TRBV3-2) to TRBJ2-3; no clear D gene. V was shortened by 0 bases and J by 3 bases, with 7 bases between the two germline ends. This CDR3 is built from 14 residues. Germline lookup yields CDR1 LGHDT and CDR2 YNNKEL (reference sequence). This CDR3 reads CASSQEVSTDTQYF. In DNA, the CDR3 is TGTGCCAGCAGCCAAGAAGTGTCAACAGATACGCAGTATTTT.

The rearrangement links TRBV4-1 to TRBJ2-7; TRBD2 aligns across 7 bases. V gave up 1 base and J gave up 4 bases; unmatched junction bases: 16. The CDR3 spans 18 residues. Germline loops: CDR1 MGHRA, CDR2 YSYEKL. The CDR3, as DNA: TGCGCCAGCAGCCAAGGAATGGTTTCCCGGGACTACAATTACGAGCAGTACTTC. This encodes CASSQGMVSRDYNYEQYF.